A single sample is the source of the 20 T cell receptor beta chains below, sequenced in a study of shared clonotypes between healthy human individuals. Profiled with immunoSEQ multiplex PCR; TCRdb holds only in-frame clones, not every one. Found here are a few hundred thousand clones, around 76% of them singletons; the top ten hold around 12%. The sample was PBMCs. These receptors were collected from a woman between 40 and 55 years old in good health. Some clones in this sample may be carry-over from other donors' samples.

J is TRBJ2-1 and V is TRBV4-2; D is perhaps TRBD2 (5 bases). V was trimmed by 0 bases and J by 12 bases, leaving 18 bases between them. CDR3 length: 15 residues. The germline V gene encodes CDR1 LGHNA and CDR2 YNFKEQ. The CDR3 sequence is CASSQDGSTSLGQFF. The CDR3 bases are TGTGCCAGCAGCCAAGACGGATCTACTAGTTTGGGGCAGTTCTTC.

This clone was observed once. The rearrangement joins TRBV7-2 to TRBJ1-1, with 8 bases matching TRBD1. CDR1 is SGHTA, CDR2 FQGNSA, per germline. V dropped 0 bases and J dropped 6; count of bases not matched to a gene: 6. The CDR3 covers 15 residues. The CDR3 DNA follows: TGTGCCAGCAGCTTAGCCCCAGGGGGCCTGGCTGAAGCTTTCTTT. Encoded protein: CASSLAPGGLAEAFF.

A remark on this clone: A much bigger clone sits one base away, suggesting this may be a read error. Distinct nucleotide sequences in the sample also encode this CDR3. V and J are TRBV7-9 and TRBJ2-6; tentative D call: TRBD1 (5 bases). This CDR3 has 14 amino acids. The germline CDR1 and CDR2 sequences are SEHNR and FQNEAQ (reference sequence). Here the CDR3 reads CASIPPSGANVLTF. The DNA for the CDR3 is TGTGCCAGCATCCCTCCCTCTGGGGCCAACGTCCTGACCTTC. Drawing the rest from reference TRBV7-9 and TRBJ2-6, the complete variable domain is DTGVSQNPRHKITKRGQNVTFRCDPISEHNRLYWYRQTLGQGPEFLTYFQNEAQLEKSRLLSDRFSAERPKGSFSTLEIQRTEQGDSAMYLCASIPPSGANVLTFGAGSRLTVL.

The chain links TRBV30 to TRBJ2-7; D gene ambiguous. Germline loops: CDR1 GTSNPN, CDR2 SVGIG (reference sequence). V lost 5 bases, J lost 6 bases, and 14 bases lay in between. The CDR3 loop spans 12 amino acids. The CDR3 reads CAWGPYSGEQYF. CDR3 sequence (DNA): TGTGCCTGGGGACCGTATTCGGGCGAGCAGTACTTC.

Note on this clone: Compared with germline, one end of the junction differs, possibly owing to a read error. The chain has TRBV5-1 and TRBJ2-2; 8 positions agree with TRBD1. CDR1 SGHRS and CDR2 YFSETQ come from the germline V gene. The CDR3 contains 16 residues. DNA of the CDR3: TGCGCCAGCAGCATACAGGGGGACCTGAACACCGGGGAGCTGGTTTTT. Its protein product is CASSIQGDLNTGELVF. Full variable domain (remainder filled in from reference TRBV5-1 and TRBJ2-2): KAGVTQTPRYLIKTRGQQVTLSCSPISGHRSVSWYQQTPGQGLQFLFEYFSETQRNKGNFPGRFSGRQFSNSRSEMNVSTLELGDSALYLCASSIQGDLNTGELVFGEGSRLTVL.

The chain couples TRBV7-2 to TRBJ2-7, with 7 bases lining up with TRBD2. The CDR3 runs 14 residues. Per the germline V gene, CDR1 is SGHTA and CDR2 is FQGNSA. Trimming cost V 5 bases and J 7 bases; bases outside gene matches: 11. The CDR3 protein is CASSPGTRTREQYF. CDR3 bases: TGTGCCAGCAGCCCAGGGACCCGGACTAGGGAGCAGTACTTC. The complete variable domain, with remaining parts taken from reference TRBV7-2 and TRBJ2-7, reads GAGVSQSPSNKVTEKGKDVELRCDPISGHTALYWYRQSLGQGLEFLIYFQGNSAPDKSGLPSDRFSAERTGGSVSTLTIQRTQQEDSAVYLCASSPGTRTREQYFGPGTRLTVT.

Turning to this clone: Distinct nucleotide sequences in the sample also encode this CDR3. The CDR3 here is CAWSARSNQPQHF. The DNA of the CDR3 is TGTGCCTGGAGTGCTCGTAGCAATCAGCCCCAGCATTTT. The J gene is TRBJ1-5, the V gene TRBV30, with D hard to call. The germline gives CDR1 GTSNPN, CDR2 SVGIG (reference sequence). Trimming took off 1 base at V and 0 bases at J, with 4 bases between the two ends. The CDR3 totals 13 residues.

In this sample, this clone turned up a few times. V and J are TRBV28 and TRBJ2-1; D is perhaps TRBD1 (6 bases). Germline V gene sequence: CDR1 MDHEN, CDR2 SYDVKM. The V gene lost 7 bases and the J gene lost 0 bases, with 13 bases spanning the gap. CDR3 length equals 15 residues. The CDR3 DNA follows: TGTGCCAGCACCTCGGGACACAGCTCCTACAATGAGCAGTTCTTC. This gives the protein CASTSGHSSYNEQFF. Complete variable domain (other parts from reference TRBV28 and TRBJ2-1): DVKVTQSSRYLVKRTGEKVFLECVQDMDHENMFWYRQDPGLGLRLIYFSYDVKMKEKGDIPEGYSVSREKKERFSLILESASTNQTSMYLCASTSGHSSYNEQFFGPGTRLTVL.

This chain links TRBV7-3 with TRBJ2-5, with D possibly matching TRBD2 (6 bases). Germline CDR1 and CDR2: SGHTA and FQGTGA. The CDR3 covers 13 residues. Trimming stripped 5 bases from V and 5 bases from J, with 12 bases between. CDR3 nucleotide sequence: TGTGCCAGCAGCCGAGGAGGGCGGGAGACCCAGTACTTC. Translating it yields CASSRGGRETQYF.

The V call is TRBV7-9, the J call TRBJ2-3; TRBD2 matches at 7 bases. J gave up 5 bases and V 5 bases, and 4 bases lay outside the gene matches. This CDR3 comprises 13 residues. CDR1 and CDR2 from the germline V gene are SEHNR and FQNEAQ (reference sequence). The CDR3 DNA is TGTGCCAGCAGCCTGGGGGAGGGAGATACGCAGTATTTT. Translating it yields CASSLGEGDTQYF.

The chain uses TRBV11-2 and TRBJ2-3; D possibly corresponds to TRBD2 (5 bases). From germline, CDR1 is SGHAT and CDR2 FQNNGV. V was shortened by 3 bases and J by 1 base, with 8 bases between the two germline ends. The CDR3 is 14 residues long. DNA for the CDR3: TGTGCCAGCAGCTTCGGACTGCGCACAGATACGCAGTATTTT. This encodes CASSFGLRTDTQYF.

A single count supports this clone. The identical CDR3 is also encoded by other nucleotide sequences in the sample. The chain joins TRBV18 to TRBJ2-7; 8 positions agree with TRBD1. The CDR3 loop spans 14 amino acids. V dropped 3 bases and J dropped 7; count of bases not matched to a gene: 8. CDR1 is KGHSH and CDR2 is LQKENI in the germline V gene. Here the CDR3 reads CASSPGQGIFEQYF. The CDR3 DNA is TGTGCCAGCTCACCCGGACAGGGTATTTTTGAGCAGTACTTC.

The chain uses TRBV29-1 and TRBJ2-1; D perhaps matches TRBD1 (6 bases). CDR3 size: 12 residues. The V end lost 4 bases, the J end lost 3 bases, and 7 bases lay between the germline ends. Per the germline V gene, CDR1 is SQVTM and CDR2 is ANQGSEA. The CDR3 reads CSVGGHYNEQFF. The CDR3 DNA reads TGCAGCGTTGGGGGACACTACAATGAGCAGTTCTTC.

The chain is built from TRBV7-3 and TRBJ2-3, with D possibly TRBD1 on 5 matching bases. Germline assignment: CDR1 SGHTA and CDR2 FQGTGA. The CDR3 covers 15 residues. V gave up 0 bases and J gave up 3 bases, with 10 bases separating them. CDR3 nucleotide sequence: TGTGCCAGCAGCTTAACAGGGGCTTCTACAGATACGCAGTATTTT. Its translation is CASSLTGASTDTQYF.

This chain joins TRBV9 and TRBJ1-2; D ambiguous. Trimming left V 0 bases short and J 4 bases short, with 19 bases between. The germline CDR1 and CDR2 sequences are SGDLS and YYNGEE. The CDR3 length is 17 residues. CDR3 loop: CASSVGTPGPTAYGYTF. The CDR3, as DNA: TGTGCCAGCAGCGTAGGAACTCCGGGCCCGACGGCCTATGGCTACACCTTC.

The CDR3: CSGGGSSYEQYF. CDR3 DNA: TGCAGCGGAGGGGGGAGCTCCTACGAGCAGTACTTC. The rearrangement links TRBV29-1 to TRBJ2-7; D may match TRBD1 or TRBD2 (6 bases each). The V and J ends lost 7 bases and 0 bases respectively, with 10 bases between them. Germline CDR1 and CDR2: SQVTM and ANQGSEA. The CDR3 runs 12 residues.

The chain carries TRBV18 and TRBJ2-5; D is perhaps TRBD1 (5 bases). The V end lost 6 bases, the J end lost 0 bases, and 14 bases lay between the germline ends. Germline V gives CDR1 KGHSH, CDR2 LQKENI. The CDR3 consists of 15 residues. The chain's CDR3 is CASSTAQGNQETQYF. Here the CDR3 DNA reads TGTGCCAGCTCCACCGCGCAGGGAAACCAAGAGACCCAGTACTTC. Variable domain in full (rest from reference TRBV18 and TRBJ2-5): NAGVMQNPRHLVRRRGQEARLRCSPMKGHSHVYWYRQLPEEGLKFMVYLQKENIIDESGMPKERFSAEFPKEGPSILRIQQVVRGDSAAYFCASSTAQGNQETQYFGPGTRLLVL.

This clone showed up many times. This sample also contains other DNA sequences that code for the same CDR3. This chain uses TRBV7-3 with TRBJ1-1; D is unclear. The V gene's germline CDR1 is SGHTA and CDR2 FQGTGA. Deletions cut 5 bases from V and 0 bases from J, with 7 bases between. CDR3 length: 13 amino acids. CDR3 residues: CASSTLVNTEAFF. The DNA for the CDR3 is TGTGCCAGCAGCACCCTCGTGAACACTGAAGCTTTCTTT.

The chain links TRBV27 to TRBJ1-2, with D uncertain. Trimming left V 5 bases short and J 4 bases short, with 11 bases between. The length of the CDR3 is 13 residues. Germline loops: CDR1 MNHEY, CDR2 SMNVEV (reference sequence). The CDR3 is CASSPGGFYGYTF. The CDR3 DNA sequence: TGTGCCAGCAGTCCGGGTGGTTTCTATGGCTACACCTTC.

In the case of this clone: An end of the junction does not agree with germline; a read error may underlie this. Distinct nucleotide sequences in the sample also encode this CDR3. The chain has TRBV6-5 and TRBJ2-7; a weak D match, TRBD1 (6 bases). The CDR3 consists of 15 residues. Germline values: CDR1 MNHEY, CDR2 SVGAGI. The CDR3 region is CASSYSFWGHYEQCF. For the CDR3, the DNA is TGCGCCAGCAGTTACTCGTTTTGGGGGCACTACGAGCAGTGCTTC.